This T cell receptor (beta chain) was sequenced for a study of T cell repertoires in ileal Crohn's disease. Across the study: Biopsies of the neoterminal ileum at postoperative colonoscopy form M6 samples.

Time point reported: neoterminal ileum biopsy at postoperative endoscopy, about 6 months after surgery. The CDR3 is made up of 12 amino acids. The V gene's germline CDR1 is LGHNT and CDR2 FRNRAP. Sequencing was performed with immunoSEQ multiplex PCR; in TCRdb, only in-frame clones are kept and a portion is missing. The sample has about 11,000 clones, about four fifths seen once. This clone was found a few times. Its antigen remains unknown. A junction boundary mismatches the germline segment, possibly from a read error. In the same sample, other DNA sequences code for this CDR3. Whole-study results and caveats: Clonality above 26.8% at surgery always came with endoscopic recurrence. Compared with non-smokers, active smokers at surgery showed more clonal expansions. Endoscopy was done a median about 6.6 months after surgery.

The TCR comes from an adult with Crohn's disease. Sequenced sample: ileal tissue. J is TRBJ1-4 and V is TRBV12-5, with 7 bases identical to TRBD1. The DNA for the CDR3 is TGTGCTAGTGGCCCCCTCACAGGGGAACTGTTTTTC. This sequence encodes CASGPLTGELFF.